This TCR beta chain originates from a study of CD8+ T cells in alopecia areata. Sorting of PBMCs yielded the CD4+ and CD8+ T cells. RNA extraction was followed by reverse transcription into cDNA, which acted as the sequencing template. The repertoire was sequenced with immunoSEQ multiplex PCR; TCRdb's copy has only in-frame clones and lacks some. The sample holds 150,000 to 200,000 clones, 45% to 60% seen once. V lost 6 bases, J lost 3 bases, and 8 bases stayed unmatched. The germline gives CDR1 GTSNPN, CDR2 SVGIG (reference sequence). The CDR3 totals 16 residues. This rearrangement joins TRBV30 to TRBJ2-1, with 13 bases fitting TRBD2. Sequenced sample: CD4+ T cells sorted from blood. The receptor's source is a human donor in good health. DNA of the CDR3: TGTGCCTGCCAACTAGCGGGAGGGCTTGTCTACAATGAGCAGTTCTTC. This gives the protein CACQLAGGLVYNEQFF.